This TCR beta chain was retrieved from a study of T cell changes during pregnancy in multiple sclerosis. This clone was recorded only once. V lost 7 bases to trimming and J lost 0 bases, with 12 bases between them. Germline CDR1 and CDR2: SNHLY and FYNNEI. The CDR3 has 15 amino acids. TCRdb keeps only in-frame clones here, not all; method: immunoSEQ multiplex PCR. Found here are tens of thousands of clones, about nine tenths of them singletons; the top ten hold roughly 1.4%. This sequence joins TRBV2 and TRBJ1-4; the D is unclear. This receptor was taken from a female donor in good health, enrolled as a control in a pregnancy study. Sequencing was performed on peripheral blood, taken after pregnancy. As DNA, the CDR3 is TGTGCCAGCAAAGTGGAGGGCGCAACTAATGAAAAACTGTTTTTT. Translation: CASKVEGATNEKLFF.